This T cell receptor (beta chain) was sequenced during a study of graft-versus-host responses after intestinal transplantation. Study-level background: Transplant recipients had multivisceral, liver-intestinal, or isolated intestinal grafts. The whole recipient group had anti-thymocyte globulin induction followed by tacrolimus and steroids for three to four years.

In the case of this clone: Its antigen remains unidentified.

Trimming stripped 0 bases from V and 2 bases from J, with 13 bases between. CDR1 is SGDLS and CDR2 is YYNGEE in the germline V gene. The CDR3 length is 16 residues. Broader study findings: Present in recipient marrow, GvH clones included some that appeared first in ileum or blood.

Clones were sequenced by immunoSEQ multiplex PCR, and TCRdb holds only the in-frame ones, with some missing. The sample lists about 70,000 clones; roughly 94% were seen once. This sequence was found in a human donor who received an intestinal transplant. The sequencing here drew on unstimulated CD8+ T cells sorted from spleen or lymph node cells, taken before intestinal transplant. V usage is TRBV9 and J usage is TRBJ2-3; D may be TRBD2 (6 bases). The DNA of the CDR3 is TGTGCCAGCAGCGTAGGTTCTAGCGTGATCACAGATACGCAGTATTTT. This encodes CASSVGSSVITDTQYF.